A selection of T cell receptor beta chains follows, all from one sample in a study of cytomegalovirus exposure and HLA in healthy donors. The method was immunoSEQ multiplex PCR; TCRdb's version includes in-frame clones alone and lacks a portion of them. There are under 95,000 clones in the sample; 94% occur only once, and approximately 3.3% lies in the top ten. Input material: PBMCs. Receptor source: a woman under 30 in good health and CMV-seropositive. CDR3s include the opening cysteine and the closing phenylalanine or tryptophan. A D gene is named only where the DNA matches it firmly. The size field is filled for only some rows; it gives once, few, many or a size class.

>TRBD1|.|TRBJ1-2|TRBV10-3
TGTGCCATCAGTGAGACCCAGGGGGCGGCTGGCTACACCTTC
CAISETQGAAGYTF
>TRBD2|.|TRBJ2-7|TRBV9
TGTGCCAGCAGCCGAGGGACTAGCGGGAGCCACGAGCAGTACTTC
CASSRGTSGSHEQYF
>TRBD1|.|TRBJ2-7|TRBV2
TGTGCCAGCAGTAGTACAGGGGTCCAATCCTACGAGCAGTACTTC
CASSSTGVQSYEQYF
>.|.|TRBJ2-3|TRBV11-1
TGTGCCAGCAGCACACACAGGGTTAGCACAGATACGCAGTATTTT
CASSTHRVSTDTQYF
>TRBD2|.|TRBJ2-7|TRBV4-1
TGCGCCAGCAGCCAAGGGGGACTAGCGGGAAGAGGCTACGAGCAGTACTTC
CASSQGGLAGRGYEQYF
>TRBD1|few|TRBJ2-1|TRBV28
TGTGCCAGCAGTATTGGGGGGGGACAGGGATACAATGAGCAGTTCTTC
CASSIGGGQGYNEQFF
>.|.|TRBJ1-3|TRBV28
TGTGCCAGCAGTTTCAGCAGGGGAAGAAACACCATATATTTT
CASSFSRGRNTIYF
>TRBD2|.|TRBJ2-1|TRBV28
TGTGCCAGCAGGGCTAGCGGGAGGAGAGGTGAGCAGTTCTTC
CASRASGRRGEQFF
>.|.|TRBJ1-6|TRBV19
TGTGCCAGTAGTACCCAGAAGAATTCACCCCTCCACTTT
CASSTQKNSPLHF
>TRBD2|few|TRBJ2-3|TRBV5-6
TGTGCCAGCAGCTCCGGGACTAGCGGCACAGATACGCAGTATTTT
CASSSGTSGTDTQYF
>TRBD2|.|TRBJ2-7|TRBV6-5
TGTGCCAGCAGTTACCGGGGGGGCGTAGCGATCGAAGAGCAGTACTTC
CASSYRGGVAIEEQYF
>TRBD1|.|TRBJ2-5|TRBV19
TGTGCCAGTAGTCCCCAAGGGGGCTTGGCACACTTC
CASSPQGGLAHF
>.|.|TRBJ1-3|TRBV9
TGTGCCAGCAGCGTAGTGGGCAGCTCTGGAAACACCATATATTTT
CASSVVGSSGNTIYF
>.|.|TRBJ2-1|TRBV9
TGTGCCAGCAGCACCCATAGGGGAAATGAGCAGTTCTTC
CASSTHRGNEQFF
>.|.|TRBJ1-6|TRBV7-8
TGTGCCAGCAGCTTAGACAGGGATTCACCCCTCCACTTT
CASSLDRDSPLHF
>TRBD1|.|TRBJ2-3|TRBV27
TGTGCCAGCAGTCCCGGGACAGGGGGCCTAGATACGCAGTATTTT
CASSPGTGGLDTQYF
>TRBD1|.|TRBJ1-5|TRBV30
TGTGCCTGGAGTGCCGACAGGGACCAGCCCCAGCATTTT
CAWSADRDQPQHF
>.|once|TRBJ2-7|TRBV28
TGTGCCAGCAGTTTCCGGGGAGAGCAGTACTTC
CASSFRGEQYF
>.|.|TRBJ2-3|TRBV4-2
TGTGCCAGCAGGGGGTCCGGGAACACAGATACGCAGTATTTT
CASRGSGNTDTQYF
>.|.|TRBJ1-2|TRBV5-1
TGCGCCAGCAGCTTGGCCAACAGGGAGGGGAATGGCTACACCTTC
CASSLANREGNGYTF
>.|.|TRBJ1-3|TRBV9
TGTGCCAGCAGCGCCCCGGGGGGTACTGGAAACACCATATATTTT
CASSAPGGTGNTIYF
>.|.|TRBJ2-5|TRBV27
TGTGCCAGCAGTTTACGTCTAGCGTCGGGGGAGACCCAGTACTTC
CASSLRLASGETQYF
>TRBD2|.|TRBJ2-7|TRBV7-2
TGTGCCAGCAGCAACCTAGCGGGAGTCCCCTACGAGCAGTACTTC
CASSNLAGVPYEQYF
>.|.|TRBJ1-1|TRBV5-5
TGTGCCAGCAGCTTGTGGGAGACATACACTGAAGCTTTCTTT
CASSLWETYTEAFF
>.|.|TRBJ2-7|TRBV28
TGTGCCAGCAGAGAGGCGGGACAGCCCTCCTACGAGCAGTACTTC
CASREAGQPSYEQYF
>.|.|TRBJ2-3|TRBV5-6
TGTGCCAGCAGCTTGGCTAGAAGACAGGACACAGATACGCAGTATTTT
CASSLARRQDTDTQYF
>TRBD1|.|TRBJ1-5|TRBV6-1
TGTGCCAGCGACGGAGAAACAGGGGGTCAGCCCCAGCATTTT
CASDGETGGQPQHF
>.|few|TRBJ2-7|TRBV9
TGTGCCAGCAGCGTAGTAGACCGGACATACGAGCAGTACTTC
CASSVVDRTYEQYF